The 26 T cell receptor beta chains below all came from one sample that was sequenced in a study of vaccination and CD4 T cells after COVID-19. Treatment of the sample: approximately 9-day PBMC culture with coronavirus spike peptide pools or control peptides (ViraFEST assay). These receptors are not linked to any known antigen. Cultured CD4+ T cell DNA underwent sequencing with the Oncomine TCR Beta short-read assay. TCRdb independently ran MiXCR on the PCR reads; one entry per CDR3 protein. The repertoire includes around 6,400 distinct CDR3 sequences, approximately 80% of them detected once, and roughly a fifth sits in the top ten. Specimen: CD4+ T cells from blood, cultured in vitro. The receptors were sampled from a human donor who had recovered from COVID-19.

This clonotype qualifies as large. The CDR3 is CASSVKLNTIYF. Written as DNA, the CDR3 is TGTGCCAGCAGTGTAAAGCTAAACACCATATATTTT. The chain links TRBV6-1 to TRBJ1-3; D gene unclear. V shed 4 bases and J shed 6 bases, with 7 bases lying between them. The germline V gene encodes CDR1 MNHNS and CDR2 SASEGT. The CDR3 spans 12 residues.

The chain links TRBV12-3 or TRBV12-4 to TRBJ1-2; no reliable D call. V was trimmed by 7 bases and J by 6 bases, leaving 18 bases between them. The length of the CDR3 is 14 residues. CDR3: CASTPSVSEDGYTF. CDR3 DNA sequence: TGTGCCAGCACCCCGTCTGTCTCGGAAGATGGCTACACCTTC.

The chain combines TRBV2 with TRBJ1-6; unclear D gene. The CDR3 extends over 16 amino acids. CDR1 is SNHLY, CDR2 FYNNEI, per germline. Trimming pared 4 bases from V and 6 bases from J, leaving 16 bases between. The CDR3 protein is CASSGREATVNSPLHF. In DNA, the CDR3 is TGTGCCAGCAGTGGCCGGGAAGCTACAGTTAATTCACCCCTCCACTTT.

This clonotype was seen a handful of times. DNA for the CDR3: TGTGCCAGCAGCTCGGGGCCCAGGACAGGGCCAAGTTCACCCCTCCACTTT. It yields the protein CASSSGPRTGPSSPLHF. The genes are TRBV7-2 and TRBJ1-6, with 8 bases aligning to TRBD1. Germline CDR1 SGHTA, CDR2 FQGNSA. V lost 4 bases, J lost 9 bases, and 14 bases stayed unmatched. The CDR3 sequence is 17 residues long. Based on the CDR3 plus reference TRBV7-2 and TRBJ1-6, the full variable domain is GAGVSQSPSNKVTEKGKDVELRCDPISGHTALYWYRQSLGQGLEFLIYFQGNSAPDKSGLPSDRFSAERTGGSVSTLTIQRTQQEDSAVYLCASSSGPRTGPSSPLHFGNGTRLTVT.

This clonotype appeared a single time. The CDR3 sequence: CASSLRQARNTEAFF. CDR3 DNA sequence: TGTGCCAGCAGTTTAAGACAGGCGAGGAACACTGAAGCTTTCTTT. The rearrangement joins TRBV27 to TRBJ1-1, with D possibly TRBD1 on 6 matching bases. V was cut by 2 bases and J by 1 base, with 11 bases left in between. This CDR3 region has 15 residues. Germline lookup yields CDR1 MNHEY and CDR2 SMNVEV (reference sequence).

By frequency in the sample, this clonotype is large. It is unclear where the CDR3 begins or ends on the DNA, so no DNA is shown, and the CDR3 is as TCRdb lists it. Here the CDR3 reads CSSSGLAAHMADTQYF. This sequence joins TRBV20-1 and TRBJ2-3; the DNA was not compared with TRBD2, the D call given in the table. Germline V gene lookup returns CDR1 DFQATT and CDR2 SNEGSKA (reference sequence). The CDR3 spans 16 amino acids, including both terminal residues.

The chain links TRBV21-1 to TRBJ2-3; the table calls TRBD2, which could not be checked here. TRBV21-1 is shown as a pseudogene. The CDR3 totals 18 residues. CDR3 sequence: CASTNALPGGPFADTQYF. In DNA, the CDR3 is TGTGCCAGCACCAACGCCCTGCCGGGGGGGCCATTTGCAGATACGCAGTATTTT.

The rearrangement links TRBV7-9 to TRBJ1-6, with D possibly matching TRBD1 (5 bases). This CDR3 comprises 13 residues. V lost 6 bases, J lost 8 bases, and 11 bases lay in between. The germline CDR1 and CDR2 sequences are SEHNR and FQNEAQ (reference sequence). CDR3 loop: CASRVGADSPLHF. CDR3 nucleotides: TGTGCCAGCAGAGTCGGGGCAGATTCACCCCTCCACTTT.

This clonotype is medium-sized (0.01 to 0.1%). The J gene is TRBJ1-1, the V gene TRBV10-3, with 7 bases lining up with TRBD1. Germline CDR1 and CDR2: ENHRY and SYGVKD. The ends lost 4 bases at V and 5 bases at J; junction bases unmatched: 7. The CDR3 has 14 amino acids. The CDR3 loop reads CAISADREGTEAFF. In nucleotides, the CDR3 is TGTGCCATCAGTGCTGACAGGGAGGGGACTGAAGCTTTCTTT.

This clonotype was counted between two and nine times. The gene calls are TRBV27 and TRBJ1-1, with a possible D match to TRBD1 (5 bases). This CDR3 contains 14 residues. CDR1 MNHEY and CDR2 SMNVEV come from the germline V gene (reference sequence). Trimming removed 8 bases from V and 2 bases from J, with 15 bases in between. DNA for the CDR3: TGTGCCAGCCGTCCGGGGGGAACCAACACTGAAGCTTTCTTT. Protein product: CASRPGGTNTEAFF.

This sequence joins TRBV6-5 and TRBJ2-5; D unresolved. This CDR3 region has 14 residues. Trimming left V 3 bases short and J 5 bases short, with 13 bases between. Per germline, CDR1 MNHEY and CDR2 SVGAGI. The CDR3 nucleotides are TGTGCCAGCAGTTATTCTAGGAGTTTGGAGACCCAGTACTTC. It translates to CASSYSRSLETQYF.

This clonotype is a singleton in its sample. The CDR3 spells CASSFRGTGGLMPSSYNSPLHF. CDR3 in DNA: TGTGCCAGCAGTTTCAGAGGGACAGGGGGTCTGATGCCTAGCTCCTATAATTCACCCCTCCACTTT. The chain employs TRBV27 and TRBJ1-6; 11 nucleotides agree with TRBD1. V lost 3 bases to trimming and J lost 0 bases; unmatched junction nucleotides: 16. Germline V gives CDR1 MNHEY, CDR2 SMNVEV (reference sequence). The CDR3 is 22 residues long.

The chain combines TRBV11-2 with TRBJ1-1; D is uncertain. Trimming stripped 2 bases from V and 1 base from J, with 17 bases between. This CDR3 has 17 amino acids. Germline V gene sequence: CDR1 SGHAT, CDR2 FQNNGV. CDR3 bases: TGTGCCAGCAGCTTACGGCGCCGGGGTATTGGGAACACTGAAGCTTTCTTT. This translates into CASSLRRRGIGNTEAFF.

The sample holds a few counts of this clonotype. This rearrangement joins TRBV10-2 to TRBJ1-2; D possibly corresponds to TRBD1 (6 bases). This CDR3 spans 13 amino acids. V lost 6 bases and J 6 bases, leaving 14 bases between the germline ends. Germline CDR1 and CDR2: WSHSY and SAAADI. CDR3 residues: CASSLRGGNGYTF. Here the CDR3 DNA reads TGCGCCAGCAGCCTCAGGGGTGGCAATGGCTACACCTTC.

The CDR3 bases are TGTGCCAGCAGGCGGGGGGCGAGCACTGAAGCTTTCTTT. This codes for CASRRGASTEAFF. The rearrangement links TRBV14 to TRBJ1-1, with D perhaps TRBD1 (6 bases). Germline CDR1 SGHDN, CDR2 FVKESK. The length of the CDR3 is 13 residues. V gave up 6 bases and J gave up 4 bases, with 12 bases separating them.

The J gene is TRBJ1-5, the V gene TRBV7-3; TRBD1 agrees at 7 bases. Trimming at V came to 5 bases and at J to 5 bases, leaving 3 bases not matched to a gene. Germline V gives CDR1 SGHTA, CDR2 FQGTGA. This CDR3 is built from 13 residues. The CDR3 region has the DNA TGTGCCAGCAGCCCCGACAGGGATCAGCCCCAGCATTTT. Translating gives CASSPDRDQPQHF.

For the CDR3, the DNA is TGTGCCAGCAGCTTATCAGGGGCCAACACTGAAGCTTTCTTT. Protein: CASSLSGANTEAFF. This sequence joins TRBV11-3 and TRBJ1-1; a possible D gene is TRBD1 (6 bases). CDR3 length: 14 residues. Germline V gene data show CDR1 as SGHNT and CDR2 as YENEEA. Trimming took 2 bases from V and 2 from J, leaving 9 bases between them.

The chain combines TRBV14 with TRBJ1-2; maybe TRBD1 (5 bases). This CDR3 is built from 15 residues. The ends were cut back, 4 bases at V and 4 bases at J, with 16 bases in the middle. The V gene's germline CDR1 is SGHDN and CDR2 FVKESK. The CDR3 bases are TGTGCCAGCAGCCGTACAGGCTCCCCCGTCTATGGCTACACCTTC. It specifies CASSRTGSPVYGYTF.

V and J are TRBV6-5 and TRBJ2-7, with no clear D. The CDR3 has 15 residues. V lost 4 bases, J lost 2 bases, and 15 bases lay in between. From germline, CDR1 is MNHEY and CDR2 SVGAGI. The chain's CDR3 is CASSFRFGPPYEQYF. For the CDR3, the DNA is TGTGCCAGCAGTTTTCGGTTCGGCCCGCCCTACGAGCAGTACTTC.

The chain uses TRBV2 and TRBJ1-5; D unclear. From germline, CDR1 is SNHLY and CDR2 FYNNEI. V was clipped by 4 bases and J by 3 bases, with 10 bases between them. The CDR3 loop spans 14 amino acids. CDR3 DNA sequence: TGTGCCAGCAGTGCTCGGACTGACAATCAGCCCCAGCATTTT. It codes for CASSARTDNQPQHF.

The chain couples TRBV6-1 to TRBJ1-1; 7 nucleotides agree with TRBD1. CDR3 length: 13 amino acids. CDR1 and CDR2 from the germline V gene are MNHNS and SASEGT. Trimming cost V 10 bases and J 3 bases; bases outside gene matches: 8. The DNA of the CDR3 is TGTGCCATCGACAGGGATAGGTACACTGAAGCTTTCTTT. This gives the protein CAIDRDRYTEAFF.

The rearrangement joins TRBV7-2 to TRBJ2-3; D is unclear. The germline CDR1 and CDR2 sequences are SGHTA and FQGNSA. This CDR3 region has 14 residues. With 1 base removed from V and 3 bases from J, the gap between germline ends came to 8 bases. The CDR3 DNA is TGTGCCAGCAGCTTAGGGTACGGGACAGATACGCAGTATTTT. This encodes CASSLGYGTDTQYF. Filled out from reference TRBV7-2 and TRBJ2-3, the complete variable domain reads GAGVSQSPSNKVTEKGKDVELRCDPISGHTALYWYRQSLGQGLEFLIYFQGNSAPDKSGLPSDRFSAERTGGSVSTLTIQRTQQEDSAVYLCASSLGYGTDTQYFGPGTRLTVL.

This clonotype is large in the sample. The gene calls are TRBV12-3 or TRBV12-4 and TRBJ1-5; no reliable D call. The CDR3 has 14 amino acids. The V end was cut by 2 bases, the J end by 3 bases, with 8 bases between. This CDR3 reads CASSLRGLNQPQHF. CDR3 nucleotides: TGTGCCAGCAGTTTACGGGGTCTCAATCAGCCCCAGCATTTT.

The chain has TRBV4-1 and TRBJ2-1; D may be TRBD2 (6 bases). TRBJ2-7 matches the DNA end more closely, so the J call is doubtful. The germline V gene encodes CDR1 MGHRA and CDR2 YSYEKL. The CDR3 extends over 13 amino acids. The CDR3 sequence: CASSREMFYEQYF. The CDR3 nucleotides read TGCGCCAGCTCCCGGGAGATGTTCTACGAGCAGTACTTC.

The CDR3 bases are TGCAGTGCTAGGGGGACAGGCCTGAGCAATCAGCCCCAGCATTTT. Residues: CSARGTGLSNQPQHF. V and J are TRBV20-1 and TRBJ1-5, with 8 bases matching TRBD1. This CDR3 is built from 15 residues. Per the germline V gene, CDR1 is DFQATT and CDR2 is SNEGSKA (reference sequence). After removal of 3 bases from V and 1 base from J, the junction contained 5 bases not matched to a gene.

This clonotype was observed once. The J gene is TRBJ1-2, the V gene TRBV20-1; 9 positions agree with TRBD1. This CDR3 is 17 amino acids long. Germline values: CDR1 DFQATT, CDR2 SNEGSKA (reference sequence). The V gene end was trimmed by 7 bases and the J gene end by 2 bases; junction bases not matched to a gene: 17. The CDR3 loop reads CSVQRTGAYFGNYGYTF. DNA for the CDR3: TGCAGTGTACAACGGACAGGGGCTTACTTCGGGAACTATGGCTACACCTTC.